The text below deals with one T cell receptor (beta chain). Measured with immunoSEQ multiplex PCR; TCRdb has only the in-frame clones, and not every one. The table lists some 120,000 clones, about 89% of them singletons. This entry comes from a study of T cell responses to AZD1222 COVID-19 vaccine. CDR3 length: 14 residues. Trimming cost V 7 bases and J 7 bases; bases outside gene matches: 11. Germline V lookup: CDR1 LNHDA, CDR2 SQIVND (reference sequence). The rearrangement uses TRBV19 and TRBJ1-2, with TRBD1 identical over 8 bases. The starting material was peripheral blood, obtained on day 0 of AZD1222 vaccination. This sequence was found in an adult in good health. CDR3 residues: CASISPGQVIGYTF. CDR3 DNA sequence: TGTGCCAGTATTTCACCGGGACAGGTTATTGGCTACACCTTC.